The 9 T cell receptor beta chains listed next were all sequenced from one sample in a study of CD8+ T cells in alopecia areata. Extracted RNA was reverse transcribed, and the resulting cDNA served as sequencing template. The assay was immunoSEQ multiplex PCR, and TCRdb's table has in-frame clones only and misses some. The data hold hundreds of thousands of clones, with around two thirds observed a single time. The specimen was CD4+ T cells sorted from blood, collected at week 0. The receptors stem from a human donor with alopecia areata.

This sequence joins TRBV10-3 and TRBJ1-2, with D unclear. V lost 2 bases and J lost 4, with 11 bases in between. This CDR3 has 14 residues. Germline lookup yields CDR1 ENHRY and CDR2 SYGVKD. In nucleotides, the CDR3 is TGTGCCATCAGTGAGAGGACGCCAGGCTATGGCTACACCTTC. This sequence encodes CAISERTPGYGYTF.

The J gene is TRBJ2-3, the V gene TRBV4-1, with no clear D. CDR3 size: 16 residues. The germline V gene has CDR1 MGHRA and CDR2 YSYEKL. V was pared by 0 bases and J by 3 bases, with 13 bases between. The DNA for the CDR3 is TGCGCCAGCAGCCAAGATCTAAACAGATTAACAGATACGCAGTATTTT. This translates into CASSQDLNRLTDTQYF.

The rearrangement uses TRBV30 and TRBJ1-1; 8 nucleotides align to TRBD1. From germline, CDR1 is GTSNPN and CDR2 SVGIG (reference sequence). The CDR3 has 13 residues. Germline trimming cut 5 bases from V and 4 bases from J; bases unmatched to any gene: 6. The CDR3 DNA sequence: TGTGCCTGGGGACAGGGAGAGGGCACTGAAGCTTTCTTT. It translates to CAWGQGEGTEAFF.

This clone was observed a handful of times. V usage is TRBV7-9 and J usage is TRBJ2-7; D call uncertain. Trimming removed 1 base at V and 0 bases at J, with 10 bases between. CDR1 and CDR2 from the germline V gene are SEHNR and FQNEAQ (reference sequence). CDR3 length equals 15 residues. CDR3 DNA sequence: TGTGCCAGCAGCTTAGGTCGGTCGAGCTCCTACGAGCAGTACTTC. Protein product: CASSLGRSSSYEQYF.

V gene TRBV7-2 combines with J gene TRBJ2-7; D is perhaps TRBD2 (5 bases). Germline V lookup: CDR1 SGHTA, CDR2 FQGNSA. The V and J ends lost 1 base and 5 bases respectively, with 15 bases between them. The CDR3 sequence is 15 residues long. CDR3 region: CASSLVGNARDEQYF. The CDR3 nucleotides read TGTGCCAGCAGCTTAGTCGGGAACGCTAGGGACGAGCAGTACTTC. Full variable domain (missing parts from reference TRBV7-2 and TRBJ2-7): GAGVSQSPSNKVTEKGKDVELRCDPISGHTALYWYRQSLGQGLEFLIYFQGNSAPDKSGLPSDRFSAERTGGSVSTLTIQRTQQEDSAVYLCASSLVGNARDEQYFGPGTRLTVT.

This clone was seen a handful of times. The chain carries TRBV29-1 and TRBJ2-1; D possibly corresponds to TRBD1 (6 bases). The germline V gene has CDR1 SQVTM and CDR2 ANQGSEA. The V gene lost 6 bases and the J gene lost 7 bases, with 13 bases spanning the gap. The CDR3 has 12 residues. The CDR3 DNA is TGCAGCGTCCGACGAACAGGGAATGAGCAGTTCTTC. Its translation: CSVRRTGNEQFF.

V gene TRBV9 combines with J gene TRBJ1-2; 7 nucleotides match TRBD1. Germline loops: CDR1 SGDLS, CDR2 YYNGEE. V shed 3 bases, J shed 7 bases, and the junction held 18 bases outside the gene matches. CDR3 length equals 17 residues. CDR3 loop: CASSATTRQGLLFGYTF. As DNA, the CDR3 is TGTGCCAGCAGCGCAACCACCAGACAGGGCCTCCTGTTTGGCTACACCTTC.

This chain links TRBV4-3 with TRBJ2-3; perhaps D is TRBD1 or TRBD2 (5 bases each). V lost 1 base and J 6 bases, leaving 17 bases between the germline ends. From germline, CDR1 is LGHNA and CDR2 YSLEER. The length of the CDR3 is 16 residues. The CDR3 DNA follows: TGCGCCAGCAGCCAAGGGGACCCTCATCAATCCGATACGCAGTATTTT. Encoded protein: CASSQGDPHQSDTQYF.

This chain's CDR3 is CASSLTPVGQETQYF. The CDR3 coding sequence is TGTGCCAGCAGCCTCACTCCGGTGGGGCAGGAGACCCAGTACTTC. This rearrangement joins TRBV27 to TRBJ2-5; a possible D gene is TRBD1 (5 bases). The V end was cut by 6 bases, the J end by 5 bases, with 19 bases between. This CDR3 contains 15 residues. Germline CDR1 reads MNHEY; CDR2 reads SMNVEV (reference sequence).